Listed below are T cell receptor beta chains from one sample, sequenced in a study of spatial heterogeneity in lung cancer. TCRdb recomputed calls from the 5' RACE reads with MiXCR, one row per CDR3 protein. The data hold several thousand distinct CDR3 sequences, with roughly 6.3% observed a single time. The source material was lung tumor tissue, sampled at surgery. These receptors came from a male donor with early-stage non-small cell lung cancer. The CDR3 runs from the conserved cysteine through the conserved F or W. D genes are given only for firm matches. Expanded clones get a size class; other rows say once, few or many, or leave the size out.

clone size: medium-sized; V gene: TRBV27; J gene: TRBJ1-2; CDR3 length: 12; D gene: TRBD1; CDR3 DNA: TGTGCCAGCAGGGCGACAGGGCTGGGCTACACCTTC; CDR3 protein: CASRATGLGYTF
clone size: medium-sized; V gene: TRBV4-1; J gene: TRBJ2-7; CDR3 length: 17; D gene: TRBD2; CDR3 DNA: TGCGCCAGCAGCTTTCGACTACTAGCGGATCACTTCTACGAGCAGTACTTC; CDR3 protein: CASSFRLLADHFYEQYF
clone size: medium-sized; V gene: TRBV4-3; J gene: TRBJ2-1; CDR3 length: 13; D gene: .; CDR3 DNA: TGCGCCAGCAGCCTAGGGGGTCGGGATGAGCAGTTCTTC; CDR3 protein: CASSLGGRDEQFF
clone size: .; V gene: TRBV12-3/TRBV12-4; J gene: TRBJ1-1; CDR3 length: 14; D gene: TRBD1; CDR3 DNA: TGTGCCAGCAGTTTAGGGGGACAGGGCACTGAAGCTTTCTTT; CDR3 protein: CASSLGGQGTEAFF
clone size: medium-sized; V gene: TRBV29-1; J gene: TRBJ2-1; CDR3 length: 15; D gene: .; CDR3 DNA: TGCAGCGTTGGTGGATCAATGGCCTCCTACAATGAGCAGTTCTTC; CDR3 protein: CSVGGSMASYNEQFF
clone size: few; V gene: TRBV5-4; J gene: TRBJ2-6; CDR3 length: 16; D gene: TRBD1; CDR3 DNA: TGTGCCAGCAGCACAAACAGGGGGTCTGGGGCCAACGTCCTGACTTTC; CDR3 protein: CASSTNRGSGANVLTF
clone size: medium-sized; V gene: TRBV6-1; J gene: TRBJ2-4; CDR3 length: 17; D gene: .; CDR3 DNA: TGTGCCAGCAGTGAAGGCGGTCTAGCCCCGCCGTGGAACATTCAGTACTTC; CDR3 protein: CASSEGGLAPPWNIQYF
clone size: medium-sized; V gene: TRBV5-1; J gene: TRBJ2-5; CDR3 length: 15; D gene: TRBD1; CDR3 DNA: TGCGCCAGCAGCTCGCGGGGGACAGGGGAAGAGACCCAGTACTTC; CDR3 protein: CASSSRGTGEETQYF
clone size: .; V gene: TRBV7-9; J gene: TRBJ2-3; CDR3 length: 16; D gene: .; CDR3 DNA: TGTGCCAGCAGCTTAAACGGGGGAGAGTCATTTGGTACGCAGTATTTT; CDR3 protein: CASSLNGGESFGTQYF
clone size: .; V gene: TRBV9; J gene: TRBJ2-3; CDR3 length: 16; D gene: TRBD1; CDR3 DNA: TGTGCCAGCAGCGTGCAGGGGGCCTGGAGCACAGATACGCAGTATTTT; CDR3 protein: CASSVQGAWSTDTQYF
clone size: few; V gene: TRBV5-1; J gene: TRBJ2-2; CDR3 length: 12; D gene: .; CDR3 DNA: TGCGCCAGCAGCTTTGACAATGCGGAGCTGTTTTTT; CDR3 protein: CASSFDNAELFF
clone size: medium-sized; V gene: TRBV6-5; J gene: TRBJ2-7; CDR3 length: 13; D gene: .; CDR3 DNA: TGTGCCAGCAGTTCCCCGGGGACCTACGAGCAGTACTTC; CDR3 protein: CASSSPGTYEQYF
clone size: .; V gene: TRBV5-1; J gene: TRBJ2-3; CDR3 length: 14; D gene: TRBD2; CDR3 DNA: TGCGCCAGCAGCGTCAGCGGGGGGGGCGATACGCAGTATTTT; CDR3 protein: CASSVSGGGDTQYF
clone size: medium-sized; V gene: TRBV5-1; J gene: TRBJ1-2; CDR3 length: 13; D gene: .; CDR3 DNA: TGCGCCAGCAGCTTAGGGGACGTCTATGGCTACACCTTC; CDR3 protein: CASSLGDVYGYTF
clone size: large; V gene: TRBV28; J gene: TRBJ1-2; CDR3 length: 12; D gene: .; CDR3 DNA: TGTGCCACCATCCAACAGGGCGATGGCTACACCTTC; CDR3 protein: CATIQQGDGYTF
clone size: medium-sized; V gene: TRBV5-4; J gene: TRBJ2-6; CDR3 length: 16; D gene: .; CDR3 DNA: TGTGCCAGCAGCTTGCCTCCGAGTTCTGGGGCCAACGTCCTGACTTTC; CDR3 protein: CASSLPPSSGANVLTF
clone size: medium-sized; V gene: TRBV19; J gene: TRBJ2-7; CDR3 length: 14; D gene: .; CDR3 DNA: TGTGCCAGTAGTATAGGTGGAGCTAACTACGAGCAGTACTTC; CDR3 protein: CASSIGGANYEQYF
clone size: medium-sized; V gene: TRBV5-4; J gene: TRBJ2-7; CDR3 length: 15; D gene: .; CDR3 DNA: TGTGCCAGCAGCTCCGGGACCCCGAAGTTCTACGAGCAGTACTTC; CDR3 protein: CASSSGTPKFYEQYF